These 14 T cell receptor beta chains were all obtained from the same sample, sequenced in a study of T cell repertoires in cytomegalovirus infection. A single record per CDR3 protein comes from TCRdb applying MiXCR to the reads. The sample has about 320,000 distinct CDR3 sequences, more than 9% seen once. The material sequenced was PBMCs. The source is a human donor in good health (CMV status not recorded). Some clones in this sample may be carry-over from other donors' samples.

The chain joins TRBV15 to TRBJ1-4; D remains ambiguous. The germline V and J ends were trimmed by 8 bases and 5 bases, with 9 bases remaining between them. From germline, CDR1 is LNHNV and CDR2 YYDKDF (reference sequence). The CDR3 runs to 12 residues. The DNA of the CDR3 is TGTGCCACCGGACGTGGGAATGAAAAACTGTTTTTT. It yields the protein CATGRGNEKLFF. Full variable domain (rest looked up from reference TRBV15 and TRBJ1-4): DAMVIQNPRYQVTQFGKPVTLSCSQTLNHNVMYWYQQKSSQAPKLLFHYYDKDFNNEADTPDNFQSRRPNTSFCFLDIRSPGLGDTAMYLCATGRGNEKLFFGSGTQLSVL.

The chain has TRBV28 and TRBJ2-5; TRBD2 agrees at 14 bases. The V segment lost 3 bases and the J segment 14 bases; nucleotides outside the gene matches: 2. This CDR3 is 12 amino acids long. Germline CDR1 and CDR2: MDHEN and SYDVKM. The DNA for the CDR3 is TGTGCCAGCAGTTTGGGACTAGCGGGGGACTACTTC. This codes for CASSLGLAGDYF.

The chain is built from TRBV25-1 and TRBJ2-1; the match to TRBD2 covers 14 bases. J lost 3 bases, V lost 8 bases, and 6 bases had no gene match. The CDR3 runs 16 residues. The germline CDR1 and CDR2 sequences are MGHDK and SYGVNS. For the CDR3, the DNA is TGTGCCAGCCTCCCCGGGACTAGCGGGGGCTACAATGAGCAGTTCTTC. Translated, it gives CASLPGTSGGYNEQFF.

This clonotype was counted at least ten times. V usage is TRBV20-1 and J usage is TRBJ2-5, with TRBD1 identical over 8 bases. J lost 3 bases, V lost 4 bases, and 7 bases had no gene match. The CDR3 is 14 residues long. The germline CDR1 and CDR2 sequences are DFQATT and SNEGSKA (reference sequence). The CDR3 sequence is CSANPGQVEETQYF. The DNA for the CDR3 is TGCAGTGCTAACCCGGGACAGGTGGAAGAGACCCAGTACTTC.

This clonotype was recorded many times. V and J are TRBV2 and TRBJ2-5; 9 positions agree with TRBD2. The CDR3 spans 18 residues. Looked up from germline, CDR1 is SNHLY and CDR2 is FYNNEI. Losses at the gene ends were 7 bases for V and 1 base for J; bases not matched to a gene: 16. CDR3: CASTQGPSGARIQETQYF. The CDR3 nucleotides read TGTGCCAGCACCCAGGGCCCTAGCGGGGCTAGGATCCAAGAGACCCAGTACTTC.

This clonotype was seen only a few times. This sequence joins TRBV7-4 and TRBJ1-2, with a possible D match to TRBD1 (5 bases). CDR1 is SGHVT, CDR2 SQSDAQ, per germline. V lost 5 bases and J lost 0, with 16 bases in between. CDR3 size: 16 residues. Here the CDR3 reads CASSPRGPQANYGYTF. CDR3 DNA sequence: TGTGCCAGCAGCCCAAGGGGACCGCAAGCTAACTATGGCTACACCTTC.

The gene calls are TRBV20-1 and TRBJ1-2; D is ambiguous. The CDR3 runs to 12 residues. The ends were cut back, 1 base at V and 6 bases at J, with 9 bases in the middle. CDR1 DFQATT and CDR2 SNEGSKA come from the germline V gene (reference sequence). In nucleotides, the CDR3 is TGCAGTGCTAGAGGGAGAGTGGATGGCTACACCTTC. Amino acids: CSARGRVDGYTF.

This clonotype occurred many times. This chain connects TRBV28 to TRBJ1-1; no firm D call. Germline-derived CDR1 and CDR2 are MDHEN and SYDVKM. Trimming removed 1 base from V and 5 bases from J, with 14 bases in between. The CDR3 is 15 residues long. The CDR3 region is CASSLLRLGKTEAFF. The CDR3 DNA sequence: TGTGCCAGCAGTTTATTACGGCTCGGGAAAACTGAAGCTTTCTTT.

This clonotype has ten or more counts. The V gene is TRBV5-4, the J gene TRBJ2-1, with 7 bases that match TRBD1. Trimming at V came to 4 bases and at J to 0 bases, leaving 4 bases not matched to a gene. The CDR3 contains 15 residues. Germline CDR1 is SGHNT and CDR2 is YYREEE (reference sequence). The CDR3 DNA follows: TGTGCCAGCAGCGATGGGACAGTCTCCTACAATGAGCAGTTCTTC. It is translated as CASSDGTVSYNEQFF.

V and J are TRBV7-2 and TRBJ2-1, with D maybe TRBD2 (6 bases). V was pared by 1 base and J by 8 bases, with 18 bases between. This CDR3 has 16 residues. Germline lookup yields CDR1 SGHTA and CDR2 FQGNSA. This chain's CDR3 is CASSLERGGRGHEQFF. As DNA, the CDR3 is TGTGCCAGCAGCTTAGAAAGGGGAGGTAGGGGCCATGAGCAGTTCTTC. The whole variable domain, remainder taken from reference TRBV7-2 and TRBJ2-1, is GAGVSQSPSNKVTEKGKDVELRCDPISGHTALYWYRQSLGQGLEFLIYFQGNSAPDKSGLPSDRFSAERTGGSVSTLTIQRTQQEDSAVYLCASSLERGGRGHEQFFGPGTRLTVL.

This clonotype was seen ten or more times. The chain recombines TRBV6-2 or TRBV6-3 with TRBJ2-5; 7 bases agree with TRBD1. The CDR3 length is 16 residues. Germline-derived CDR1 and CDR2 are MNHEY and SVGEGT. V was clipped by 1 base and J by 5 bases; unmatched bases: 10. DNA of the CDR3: TGTGCCAGCAGTTACTTTAAAGCCGGGACAGAGGAGACCCAGTACTTC. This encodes CASSYFKAGTEETQYF.

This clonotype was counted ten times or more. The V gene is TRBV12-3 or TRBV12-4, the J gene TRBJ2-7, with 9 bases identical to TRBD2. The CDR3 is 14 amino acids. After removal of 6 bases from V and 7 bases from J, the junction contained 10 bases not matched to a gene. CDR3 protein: CASSPGSGGREQYF. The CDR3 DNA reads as TGTGCCAGCAGCCCAGGTAGCGGGGGCCGAGAGCAGTACTTC.

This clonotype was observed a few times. CDR3 coding DNA: TGTGCCAGCAGCCAAGGGGGACAGGCGAAAATCACAGATACGCAGTATTTT. Its translation is CASSQGGQAKITDTQYF. This sequence joins TRBV4-2 and TRBJ2-3; 8 nucleotides match TRBD1. Looked up from germline, CDR1 is LGHNA and CDR2 is YNFKEQ. Unmatched junction bases numbered 8, after V lost 1 base and J lost 2 bases. The CDR3 is 17 amino acids.

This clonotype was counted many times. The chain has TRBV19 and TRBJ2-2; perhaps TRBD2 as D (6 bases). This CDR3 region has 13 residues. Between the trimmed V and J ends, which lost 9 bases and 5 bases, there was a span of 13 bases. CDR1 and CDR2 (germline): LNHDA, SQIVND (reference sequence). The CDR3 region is CASRRSGTGELFF. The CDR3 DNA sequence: TGTGCCAGCCGAAGGAGCGGGACCGGGGAGCTGTTTTTT.